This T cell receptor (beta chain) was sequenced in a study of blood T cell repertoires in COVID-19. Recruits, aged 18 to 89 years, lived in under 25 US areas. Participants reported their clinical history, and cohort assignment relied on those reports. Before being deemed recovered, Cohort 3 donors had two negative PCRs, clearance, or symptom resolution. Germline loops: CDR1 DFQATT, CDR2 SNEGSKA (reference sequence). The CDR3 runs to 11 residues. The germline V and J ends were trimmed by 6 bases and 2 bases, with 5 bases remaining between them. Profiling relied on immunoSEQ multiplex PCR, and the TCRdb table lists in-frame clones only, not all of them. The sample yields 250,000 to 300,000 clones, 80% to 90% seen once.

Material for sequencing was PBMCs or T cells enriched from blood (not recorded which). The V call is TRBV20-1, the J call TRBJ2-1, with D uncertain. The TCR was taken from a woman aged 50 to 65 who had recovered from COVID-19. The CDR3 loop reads CSAAPYNEQFF. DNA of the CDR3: TGCAGTGCGGCCCCCTACAATGAGCAGTTCTTC.